A single sample is the source of the 25 T cell receptor beta chains below, sequenced in a study of T cell responses to AZD1222 COVID-19 vaccine. The assay was immunoSEQ multiplex PCR, and TCRdb's table has in-frame clones only and misses some. There are approximately 50,000 clones in the sample; 65% to 90% occur only once, and 5.5% to 7% lies in the top ten. The specimen was peripheral blood, collected 28 days after the second AZD1222 dose. The origin of the receptors is an adult who received the AZD1222 COVID-19 vaccine.

The chain links TRBV7-9 to TRBJ2-3, with D possibly being TRBD1 (5 bases). Germline V gene lookup returns CDR1 SEHNR and CDR2 FQNEAQ (reference sequence). This CDR3 has 15 residues. Trimming removed 7 bases from V and 6 bases from J, with 20 bases in between. The CDR3 is CASIHPRVLLDTQYF. CDR3 DNA sequence: TGTGCCAGCATCCACCCCAGGGTTCTCTTGGATACGCAGTATTTT.

The rearrangement uses TRBV9 and TRBJ1-1, with unresolved D. Trimming cost V 0 bases and J 0 bases, with 9 bases left between them. Germline CDR1 is SGDLS and CDR2 is YYNGEE. The CDR3 extends over 15 amino acids. The CDR3 region is CASSVGSVMNTEAFF. DNA for the CDR3: TGTGCCAGCAGCGTAGGGTCCGTTATGAACACTGAAGCTTTCTTT.

The V gene is TRBV5-1, the J gene TRBJ2-7; maybe TRBD1 (5 bases). The germline V gene encodes CDR1 SGHRS and CDR2 YFSETQ. V lost 4 bases and J 5 bases, leaving 16 bases between the germline ends. CDR3 size: 14 residues. The CDR3 DNA sequence: TGCGCCAGCAGCCGCCCGTCAGGGTCCAACGAGCAGTACTTC. This codes for CASSRPSGSNEQYF.

This chain uses TRBV7-6 with TRBJ1-3; maybe TRBD1 (6 bases). The V and J ends lost 4 bases and 0 bases respectively, with 10 bases between them. The CDR3 sequence is 15 residues long. Germline V gene data show CDR1 as SGHVS and CDR2 as FNYEAQ. The CDR3 is CASSSGQFSGNTIYF. In nucleotides, the CDR3 is TGTGCCAGCAGCTCAGGACAGTTCTCTGGAAACACCATATATTTT.

V is TRBV28 and J is TRBJ2-7; D unresolved. Germline V gene data show CDR1 as MDHEN and CDR2 as SYDVKM. V was pared by 5 bases and J by 1 base, with 12 bases between. CDR3 length: 14 amino acids. The CDR3 sequence is CASSRGVGSYEQYF. CDR3 sequence (DNA): TGTGCCAGCAGTCGAGGAGTTGGGTCCTACGAGCAGTACTTC.

The gene calls are TRBV11-2 and TRBJ1-1; D not certain. The CDR3 loop spans 14 amino acids. CDR1 and CDR2 from the germline V gene are SGHAT and FQNNGV. V lost 1 base and J 3 bases, leaving 9 bases between the germline ends. CDR3 DNA sequence: TGTGCCAGCAGCTTAGGCAGGTTGTACACTGAAGCTTTCTTT. Translating it yields CASSLGRLYTEAFF. Supplemented by reference TRBV11-2 and TRBJ1-1, the full variable domain reads EAGVAQSPRYKIIEKRQSVAFWCNPISGHATLYWYQQILGQGPKLLIQFQNNGVVDDSQLPKDRFSAERLKGVDSTLKIQPAKLEDSAVYLCASSLGRLYTEAFFGQGTRLTVV.

The rearrangement links TRBV7-3 to TRBJ2-3; no clear D. Germline CDR1 and CDR2: SGHTA and FQGTGA. This CDR3 comprises 15 residues. Between the trimmed V and J ends, which lost 3 bases and 0 bases, there was a span of 10 bases. CDR3 loop: CASSFSTDSTDTQYF. CDR3 DNA: TGTGCCAGCAGCTTCTCGACTGATAGCACAGATACGCAGTATTTT.

The chain combines TRBV7-2 with TRBJ2-3, with 8 bases aligning to TRBD2. The ends lost 1 base at V and 3 bases at J; junction bases unmatched: 6. Germline CDR1 and CDR2: SGHTA and FQGNSA. The CDR3 length is 16 residues. The CDR3 reads CASSLVGLGRTDTQYF. In DNA, the CDR3 is TGTGCCAGCAGCTTAGTGGGACTAGGGCGGACAGATACGCAGTATTTT.

The chain recombines TRBV6-2 or TRBV6-3 with TRBJ1-2, with D hard to call. Trimming removed 0 bases at V and 4 bases at J, with 15 bases between. The V gene's germline CDR1 is MNHEY and CDR2 SVGEGT. The CDR3 is 16 amino acids. CDR3: CASSYSKDWAAYGYTF. The CDR3, as DNA: TGTGCCAGCAGTTACTCGAAGGACTGGGCGGCCTATGGCTACACCTTC.

This chain uses TRBV28 with TRBJ1-1; TRBD1 matches 7 bases. The length of the CDR3 is 16 residues. Per the germline V gene, CDR1 is MDHEN and CDR2 is SYDVKM. V was pared by 6 bases and J by 2 bases, with 12 bases of the junction left unmatched. In nucleotides, the CDR3 is TGTGCCAGCAGCACAAACTACAGGGGACCCAACACTGAAGCTTTCTTT. This sequence encodes CASSTNYRGPNTEAFF. Drawing the rest from reference TRBV28 and TRBJ1-1, the complete variable domain is DVKVTQSSRYLVKRTGEKVFLECVQDMDHENMFWYRQDPGLGLRLIYFSYDVKMKEKGDIPEGYSVSREKKERFSLILESASTNQTSMYLCASSTNYRGPNTEAFFGQGTRLTVV.

The CDR3 here is CASSSRQGSETQYF. The CDR3 DNA is TGTGCCAGCAGCTCCAGACAGGGCAGTGAGACCCAGTACTTC. The gene calls are TRBV7-9 and TRBJ2-5, with 7 bases identical to TRBD1. The trim removed 4 bases at V and 5 bases at J, leaving 7 bases unmatched. This CDR3 region has 14 residues. The germline gives CDR1 SEHNR, CDR2 FQNEAQ (reference sequence).

There are a few counts of this clone. The V gene is TRBV6-5, the J gene TRBJ1-5; no clear D. This CDR3 has 11 amino acids. Germline-derived CDR1 and CDR2 are MNHEY and SVGAGI. Trimming removed 11 bases from V and 5 bases from J, with 10 bases in between. The CDR3: CAAGSDQPQHF. The CDR3 DNA reads TGTGCCGCCGGGTCCGATCAGCCCCAGCATTTT.

The chain has TRBV7-9 and TRBJ2-1; 7 nucleotides align to TRBD2. This CDR3 contains 16 residues. Germline values: CDR1 SEHNR, CDR2 FQNEAQ (reference sequence). J gave up 2 bases and V 5 bases, and 9 bases lay outside the gene matches. The CDR3 nucleotides are TGTGCCAGCAGCCTAAGTCTAGCGGATACCTACAATGAGCAGTTCTTC. Amino acid sequence: CASSLSLADTYNEQFF.

The rearrangement joins TRBV27 to TRBJ2-7; 7 bases align to TRBD2. Per germline, CDR1 MNHEY and CDR2 SMNVEV (reference sequence). V was pared by 8 bases and J by 3 bases, with 10 bases of the junction left unmatched. The CDR3 is made up of 14 amino acids. CDR3 coding DNA: TGTGCCAGCGTATCGAGTAGCGGGCTCTACGAGCAGTACTTC. It encodes CASVSSSGLYEQYF.

The count of this clone is one. This sequence joins TRBV2 and TRBJ1-5; D gene unclear. Per germline, CDR1 SNHLY and CDR2 FYNNEI. The CDR3 loop spans 15 amino acids. Trimming removed 2 bases at V and 2 bases at J, with 10 bases between. CDR3 amino acids: CASSELPRGNQPQHF. The DNA of the CDR3 is TGTGCCAGCAGTGAACTTCCTAGGGGCAATCAGCCCCAGCATTTT. Variable domain in full (rest from reference TRBV2 and TRBJ1-5): EPEVTQTPSHQVTQMGQEVILRCVPISNHLYFYWYRQILGQKVEFLVSFYNNEISEKSEIFDDQFSVERPDGSNFTLKIRSTKLEDSAMYFCASSELPRGNQPQHFGDGTRLSIL.

The chain has TRBV7-7 and TRBJ2-7, with 7 bases fitting TRBD2. The CDR3 covers 15 residues. J was trimmed by 5 bases and V by 2 bases; bases with no gene match: 9. The germline V gene encodes CDR1 SSHAT and CDR2 FNYEAQ (reference sequence). The CDR3 region is CASSLSLGGSHEQYF. The CDR3 DNA follows: TGTGCCAGCAGCTTATCTCTTGGCGGGAGTCACGAGCAGTACTTC.

V is TRBV7-3 and J is TRBJ2-2; 9 bases are a match to TRBD2. This CDR3 is 16 amino acids long. V trimming: 5 bases; J trimming: 5 bases; junction bases outside the gene matches: 9. Germline values: CDR1 SGHTA, CDR2 FQGTGA. The CDR3 nucleotides are TGTGCCAGCAGCCCCCGGAATAGCGGGAGTACCGGGGAGCTGTTTTTT. Its translation: CASSPRNSGSTGELFF.

The chain combines TRBV28 with TRBJ2-7; 9 nucleotides align to TRBD2. V lost 7 bases and J lost 3; bases outside the gene matches: 4. The CDR3 has 13 amino acids. Germline lookup yields CDR1 MDHEN and CDR2 SYDVKM. Here the CDR3 reads CASKAGGVYEQYF. CDR3 nucleotides: TGTGCCAGCAAGGCGGGAGGGGTCTACGAGCAGTACTTC.

This clone was seen more than once but under ten times. Relative to the germline gene, one junction end is altered; a read error may explain this. This sequence joins TRBV2 and TRBJ2-5, with 7 bases matching TRBD2. The CDR3 has 16 amino acids. CDR1 SNHLY and CDR2 FYNNEI come from the germline V gene. As DNA, the CDR3 is TGTGCCGGCAGTGCAGGGACTACTAGCTATCAAGAGACCCAGTACTTC. Its translation is CAGSAGTTSYQETQYF.

The genes are TRBV27 and TRBJ2-6; D may be TRBD1 or TRBD2 (5 bases each). The length of the CDR3 is 13 residues. The ends were cut back, 10 bases at V and 4 bases at J, with 11 bases in the middle. The germline CDR1 and CDR2 sequences are MNHEY and SMNVEV (reference sequence). CDR3 sequence: CATRGAGANVLTF. The CDR3 DNA sequence: TGTGCCACCCGAGGGGCCGGGGCCAACGTCCTGACTTTC.

The rearrangement links TRBV7-3 to TRBJ2-1; D remains ambiguous. CDR3 length: 12 residues. Trimming removed 1 base from V and 5 bases from J, with 3 bases in between. CDR1 and CDR2 (germline): SGHTA, FQGTGA. The CDR3 DNA follows: TGTGCCAGCAGCTTAATGCACAATGAGCAGTTCTTC. Its translation is CASSLMHNEQFF.

The rearrangement uses TRBV14 and TRBJ2-1; TRBD2 matches at 8 bases. Germline CDR1 SGHDN, CDR2 FVKESK. The length of the CDR3 is 17 residues. Trimming cost V 2 bases and J 6 bases; bases outside gene matches: 12. The CDR3, as DNA: TGTGCCAGCAGCCAAAATCTACCCGCGGCGGGAGGCAATGAGCAGTTCTTC. The encoded protein is CASSQNLPAAGGNEQFF.

For the CDR3, the DNA is TGTGCCAGCAGCTTGGGTAGCGGGAACACCGGGGAGCTGTTTTTT. Translation gives CASSLGSGNTGELFF. The chain is built from TRBV5-6 and TRBJ2-2; a weak D match, TRBD2 (6 bases). Trimming took 0 bases from V and 1 from J, leaving 7 bases between them. This CDR3 contains 15 residues. CDR1 and CDR2 from the germline V gene are SGHDT and YYEEEE.

V and J are TRBV16 and TRBJ2-1; D is uncertain. The CDR3 sequence is 17 residues long. Germline assignment: CDR1 KGHSY and CDR2 FQNENV. Trimming pared 1 base from V and 6 bases from J, leaving 19 bases between. This CDR3 reads CASSQFYPDHWVNEQFF. DNA of the CDR3: TGTGCCAGCAGCCAATTCTATCCGGACCATTGGGTCAATGAGCAGTTCTTC.

V usage is TRBV7-9 and J usage is TRBJ2-1; no clear D. Germline CDR1 reads SEHNR; CDR2 reads FQNEAQ (reference sequence). The CDR3 is 11 residues long. Trimming removed 7 bases at V and 10 bases at J, with 11 bases between. Here the CDR3 reads CASTVGREQFF. CDR3 DNA: TGTGCCAGCACCGTCGGGCGCGAGCAGTTCTTC.